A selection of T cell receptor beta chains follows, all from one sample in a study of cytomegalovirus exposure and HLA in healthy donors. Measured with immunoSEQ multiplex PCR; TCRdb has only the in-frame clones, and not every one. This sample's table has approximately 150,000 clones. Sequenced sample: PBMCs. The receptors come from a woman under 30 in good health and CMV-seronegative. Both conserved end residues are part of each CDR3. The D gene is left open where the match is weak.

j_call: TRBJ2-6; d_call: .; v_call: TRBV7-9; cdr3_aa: CASSLAGASSGANVLTF; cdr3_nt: TGTGCCAGCAGCTTAGCGGGAGCCAGCTCTGGGGCCAACGTCCTGACTTTC
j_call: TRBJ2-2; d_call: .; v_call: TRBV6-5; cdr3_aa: CASSYMGARNTGELFF; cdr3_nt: TGTGCCAGCAGTTACATGGGGGCTCGGAACACCGGGGAGCTGTTTTTT
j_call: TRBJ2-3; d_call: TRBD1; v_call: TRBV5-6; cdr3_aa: CASSLEGQPSTDTQYF; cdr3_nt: TGTGCCAGCAGCTTGGAGGGACAGCCTAGCACAGATACGCAGTATTTT
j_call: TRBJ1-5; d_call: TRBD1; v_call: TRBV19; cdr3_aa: CASSTQGGNQPQHF; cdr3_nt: TGTGCCAGTAGTACTCAGGGGGGCAATCAGCCCCAGCATTTT
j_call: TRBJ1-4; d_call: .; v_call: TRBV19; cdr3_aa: CASQGGATNEKLFF; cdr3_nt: TGTGCCAGTCAAGGCGGAGCCACTAATGAAAAACTGTTTTTT
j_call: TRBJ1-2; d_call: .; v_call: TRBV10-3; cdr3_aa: CAIRTTAPNYGYTF; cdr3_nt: TGTGCCATCAGGACGACAGCACCAAACTATGGCTACACCTTC
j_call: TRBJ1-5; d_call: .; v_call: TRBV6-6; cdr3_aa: CASSLQGNQPQHF; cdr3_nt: TGTGCCAGCAGTTTACAGGGCAATCAGCCCCAGCATTTT
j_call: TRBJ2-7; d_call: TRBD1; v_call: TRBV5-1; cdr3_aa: CASSPEGGQGSYEQYF; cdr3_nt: TGCGCCAGCAGCCCGGAGGGAGGACAGGGTTCCTACGAGCAGTACTTC
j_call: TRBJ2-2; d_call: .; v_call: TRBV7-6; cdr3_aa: CASSLARGDTGELFF; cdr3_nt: TGTGCCAGCAGCTTAGCCAGGGGAGACACCGGGGAGCTGTTTTTT
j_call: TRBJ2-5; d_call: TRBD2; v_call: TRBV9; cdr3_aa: CASSVGVTSGTQETQYF; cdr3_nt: TGTGCCAGCAGCGTAGGGGTGACTAGCGGAACTCAAGAGACCCAGTACTTC
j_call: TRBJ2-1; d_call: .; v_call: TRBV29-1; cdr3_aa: CSVGGGGPYNEQFF; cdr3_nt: TGCAGCGTTGGGGGAGGTGGGCCCTACAATGAGCAGTTCTTC
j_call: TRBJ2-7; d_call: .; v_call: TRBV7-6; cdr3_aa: CASSLGKQGLNEQYF; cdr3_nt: TGTGCCAGCAGCTTAGGTAAACAGGGTCTCAACGAGCAGTACTTC
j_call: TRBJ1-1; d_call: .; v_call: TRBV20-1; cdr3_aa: CSALMNTEAFF; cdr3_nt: TGCAGTGCTCTTATGAACACTGAAGCTTTCTTT
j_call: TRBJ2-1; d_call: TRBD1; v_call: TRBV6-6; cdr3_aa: CASGQGNDEQFF; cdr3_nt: TGTGCCAGCGGACAGGGGAACGATGAGCAGTTCTTC
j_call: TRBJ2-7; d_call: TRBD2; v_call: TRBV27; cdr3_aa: CASSLGASGRGYEQYF; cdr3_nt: TGTGCCAGCAGTTTGGGGGCTAGCGGGAGAGGCTACGAGCAGTACTTC
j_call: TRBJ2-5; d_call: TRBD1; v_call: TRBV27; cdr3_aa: CASIARQGSSQETQYF; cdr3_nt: TGTGCCAGCATCGCGCGACAGGGGAGTTCACAGGAGACCCAGTACTTC
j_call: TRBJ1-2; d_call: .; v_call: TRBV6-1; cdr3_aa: CASRRGENNYGYTF; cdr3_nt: TGTGCCAGCAGGCGGGGGGAAAACAACTATGGCTACACCTTC